The 3 T cell receptor beta chains in this list originate from one sample, sequenced in a study of T cell clones after liver transplantation (dated by TCRdb to the late 2010s). This specimen's time point label, per the study, means: pre-transplant. Library preparation employed the immunoSEQ multiplex PCR assay. TCRdb provides this immuneACCESS table in a form limited to in-frame rearrangements. Some clones are lacking; in checked studies, under half of them reflect an unresolved V gene, and why the rest are absent is not known. For this sample the table gives just over 60,000 clones, of which 60% to 80% were detected only once. The ten largest account for approximately 15% of the sample. The starting material was CD4+ T cells from blood, obtained before liver transplant. The receptors here all came from a human donor who received a liver transplant.

The gene calls are TRBV4-1 and TRBJ1-5, with D unresolved. The CDR3 sequence is 16 residues long. The V end lost 4 bases, the J end lost 1 base, and 14 bases lay between the germline ends. CDR1 is MGHRA and CDR2 is YSYEKL in the germline V gene. The CDR3 here is CASSPWPSKSNQPQHF. The CDR3 nucleotides read TGCGCCAGCAGCCCCTGGCCTAGTAAGAGCAATCAGCCCCAGCATTTT.

The table lists this clone with a count of one. The CDR3 loop is CASSPPGRSMNTEAFF. The CDR3 nucleotides read TGTGCCAGCTCACCACCCGGGAGGTCGATGAACACTGAAGCTTTCTTT. The rearrangement uses TRBV18 and TRBJ1-1; no firm D call. Germline CDR1 KGHSH, CDR2 LQKENI. V was clipped by 0 bases and J by 0 bases, with 11 bases between them. This CDR3 has 16 amino acids.

This clone was recorded a few times. This chain uses TRBV21-1 with TRBJ2-5; the table's D call, TRBD1, has no DNA check behind it. TRBV21-1 is reported as a pseudogene. This CDR3 comprises 14 residues. Here the CDR3 reads CASSKSGARETQYF. The CDR3 DNA sequence: TGTGCCAGCAGCAAATCAGGGGCGAGGGAGACCCAGTACTTC.